The 17 T cell receptor beta chains listed next were all sequenced from one sample in a study of T cell changes during pregnancy in multiple sclerosis. Clones were read by immunoSEQ multiplex PCR, and TCRdb kept only the in-frame ones, dropping some. The sample shows 20,000 to 25,000 clones, about 83% of them seen only once. The input for sequencing was CD8+ T cells from peripheral blood mononuclear cells, taken before pregnancy. These receptors originate from a female donor with multiple sclerosis, enrolled in a pregnancy study.

The chain is built from TRBV2 and TRBJ2-1; 12 bases fit TRBD2. CDR1 SNHLY and CDR2 FYNNEI come from the germline V gene. The trim removed 8 bases at V and 4 bases at J, leaving 6 bases unmatched. The CDR3 consists of 15 residues. This chain's CDR3 is CASARLAGGYNEQFF. CDR3 in DNA: TGTGCCAGCGCCCGGCTAGCGGGAGGGTACAATGAGCAGTTCTTC. Complete variable domain (other parts from reference TRBV2 and TRBJ2-1): EPEVTQTPSHQVTQMGQEVILRCVPISNHLYFYWYRQILGQKVEFLVSFYNNEISEKSEIFDDQFSVERPDGSNFTLKIRSTKLEDSAMYFCASARLAGGYNEQFFGPGTRLTVL.

The CDR3, as DNA: TGCGCCAGCAGCTCCTCTTCGGGATCCGTGAATCAGCCCCAGCATTTT. Its protein is CASSSSSGSVNQPQHF. The chain joins TRBV4-1 to TRBJ1-5; no firm D call. The length of the CDR3 is 16 residues. Looked up from germline, CDR1 is MGHRA and CDR2 is YSYEKL. V was clipped by 5 bases and J by 4 bases, with 18 bases between them.

The chain links TRBV6-6 to TRBJ2-7; D call uncertain. Germline CDR1 and CDR2: MNHNY and SVGAGI (reference sequence). CDR3 length equals 12 residues. V was cut by 6 bases and J by 1 base, with 7 bases left in between. CDR3 residues: CASRGESYEQYF. In nucleotides, the CDR3 is TGTGCCAGCAGAGGAGAGTCCTACGAGCAGTACTTC.

The chain carries TRBV27 and TRBJ1-1; tentative D call: TRBD1 (6 bases). The V and J ends lost 6 bases and 2 bases respectively, with 13 bases between them. The CDR3 runs to 14 residues. Germline CDR1 reads MNHEY; CDR2 reads SMNVEV (reference sequence). The CDR3 reads CASSDTGINTEAFF. CDR3 in DNA: TGTGCCAGCAGCGATACAGGGATTAACACTGAAGCTTTCTTT.

The chain uses TRBV19 and TRBJ2-7; the match to TRBD1 covers 7 bases. J lost 3 bases, V lost 3 bases, and 2 bases had no gene match. The CDR3 runs 13 residues. Germline CDR1 and CDR2: LNHDA and SQIVND (reference sequence). The CDR3 DNA reads TGTGCCAGTAGTATGGGACAGAACTACGAGCAGTACTTC. Translation gives CASSMGQNYEQYF.

This rearrangement joins TRBV2 to TRBJ2-1; D might be TRBD1 (6 bases). The CDR3 runs 13 residues. CDR1 is SNHLY, CDR2 FYNNEI, per germline. V gave up 4 bases and J gave up 6 bases, with 10 bases separating them. CDR3 amino acids: CASSVGTRNEQFF. The CDR3 coding sequence is TGTGCCAGCAGTGTGGGGACACGCAATGAGCAGTTCTTC. The full variable domain, rest sourced from reference TRBV2 and TRBJ2-1, is EPEVTQTPSHQVTQMGQEVILRCVPISNHLYFYWYRQILGQKVEFLVSFYNNEISEKSEIFDDQFSVERPDGSNFTLKIRSTKLEDSAMYFCASSVGTRNEQFFGPGTRLTVL.

The chain employs TRBV27 and TRBJ2-5; the D gene is possibly TRBD2 (5 bases). The CDR3 runs to 14 residues. The germline CDR1 and CDR2 sequences are MNHEY and SMNVEV (reference sequence). With 3 bases removed from V and 5 bases from J, the gap between germline ends came to 13 bases. CDR3 loop: CASSFASSGETQYF. CDR3 sequence (DNA): TGTGCCAGCAGTTTCGCTAGCTCTGGGGAGACCCAGTACTTC.

V usage is TRBV9 and J usage is TRBJ2-1; 8 nucleotides align to TRBD1. There are 15 residues in the CDR3. Unmatched junction bases numbered 9, after V lost 0 bases and J lost 10 bases. Per germline, CDR1 SGDLS and CDR2 YYNGEE. The CDR3 coding sequence is TGTGCCAGCAGCGTAGATTGGACAGGGATAGGGGAGCAGTTCTTC. Its protein product is CASSVDWTGIGEQFF.

A few counts support this clone. V is TRBV29-1 and J is TRBJ1-1; 7 bases line up with TRBD1. Germline CDR1 is SQVTM and CDR2 is ANQGSEA. This CDR3 contains 13 residues. J gave up 4 bases and V 7 bases, and 9 bases lay outside the gene matches. Written as DNA, the CDR3 is TGCAGCGCCCGAAGGGGGCAGACCACTGAAGCTTTCTTT. Amino acid sequence: CSARRGQTTEAFF.

In this sample, this clone turned up once. The chain carries TRBV10-3 and TRBJ1-1; D possibly corresponds to TRBD1 (6 bases). The CDR3 length is 17 residues. In germline, CDR1 is ENHRY, CDR2 SYGVKD. V lost 2 bases to trimming and J lost 5 bases, with 21 bases between them. CDR3 DNA: TGTGCCATCAGTGAGCGGGGGGCCGAATGGAGGGGGACTGAAGCTTTCTTT. Encoded protein: CAISERGAEWRGTEAFF.

This rearrangement joins TRBV18 to TRBJ2-1; 8 bases map to TRBD2. CDR1 is KGHSH, CDR2 LQKENI, per germline. CDR3 length: 17 amino acids. The J segment lost 7 bases and the V segment lost 1 base, leaving 12 bases of the junction unmatched. This chain's CDR3 is CASSPRTSGTMGNEQFF. Written as DNA, the CDR3 is TGTGCCAGCTCACCACGCACTAGCGGAACGATGGGGAATGAGCAGTTCTTC.

The gene calls are TRBV27 and TRBJ2-1; 8 bases match TRBD1. J lost 4 bases, V lost 5 bases, and 10 bases had no gene match. The CDR3 spans 16 residues. CDR1 and CDR2 (germline): MNHEY, SMNVEV (reference sequence). The CDR3 sequence: CASSPKQGEWYNEQFF. The CDR3 nucleotides read TGTGCCAGCAGTCCCAAACAGGGGGAGTGGTACAATGAGCAGTTCTTC.

About this clone itself: One end of the junction is discordant with germline, which a read error may explain. The chain combines TRBV6-4 with TRBJ2-2; D is unresolved. CDR1 and CDR2 (germline): MRHNA, SNTAGT. This CDR3 region has 14 residues. The CDR3 loop is CASNDSSDTGELFF. For the CDR3, the DNA is TGTGCCAGCAATGACTCGTCTGACACCGGGGAGCTGTTTTTT.

The V and J genes are TRBV9 and TRBJ1-6; 8 positions match TRBD1. The V and J ends lost 0 bases and 6 bases, in that order; junction bases with no gene match: 2. This CDR3 comprises 15 residues. Germline V gene sequence: CDR1 SGDLS, CDR2 YYNGEE. CDR3 loop: CASSVEGQANSPLHF. In DNA form, the CDR3 reads TGTGCCAGCAGCGTAGAGGGACAGGCTAATTCACCCCTCCACTTT.

The rearrangement links TRBV5-1 to TRBJ2-7; TRBD1 matches 10 bases. The CDR3 runs 14 residues. Germline CDR1 and CDR2: SGHRS and YFSETQ. With 4 bases clipped from V and 4 bases from J, the junction kept 5 bases outside the gene matches. CDR3 coding DNA: TGCGCCAGCAGCGGGGGGACAGGGGAATACGAGCAGTACTTC. It yields the protein CASSGGTGEYEQYF.

The chain has TRBV28 and TRBJ1-5; D is unresolved. This CDR3 has 16 residues. Germline loops: CDR1 MDHEN, CDR2 SYDVKM. The V and J ends lost 4 bases and 3 bases respectively, with 16 bases between them. The CDR3 is CASSSLFRETNQPQHF. CDR3 DNA: TGTGCCAGCAGTTCCCTGTTTAGGGAGACCAATCAGCCCCAGCATTTT.

This chain joins TRBV6-1 and TRBJ2-1; maybe TRBD2 (5 bases). Between the trimmed V and J ends, which lost 1 base and 2 bases, there was a span of 9 bases. Germline V CDR1 and CDR2: MNHNS, SASEGT. This CDR3 spans 15 amino acids. CDR3 region: CASSEEDSAYNEQFF. CDR3 in DNA: TGTGCCAGCAGTGAAGAGGACTCCGCCTACAATGAGCAGTTCTTC.